These 12 T cell receptor beta chains were all obtained from the same sample, sequenced in a study of technical replicates of blood from a few donors. Libraries were prepared by immunoSEQ multiplex PCR; TCRdb keeps only in-frame clonotypes and omits some of them. Of 74,000 or so clones listed, about nine tenths are singletons. Sequenced: T cells isolated from PBMCs. The receptors here all came from a human donor in good health.

The genes are TRBV15 and TRBJ2-1; D is perhaps TRBD2 (6 bases). Per germline, CDR1 LNHNV and CDR2 YYDKDF (reference sequence). The CDR3 spans 15 residues. V lost 0 bases to trimming and J lost 3 bases, with 9 bases between them. The CDR3 bases are TGTGCCACCAGCAGAGATAAGCGGGTCTACAATGAGCAGTTCTTC. This codes for CATSRDKRVYNEQFF.

J is TRBJ2-3 and V is TRBV10-2; D is uncertain. V was clipped by 4 bases and J by 1 base, with 6 bases between them. The CDR3 extends over 13 amino acids. Germline V gives CDR1 WSHSY, CDR2 SAAADI. The CDR3 region is CASSGQGTDTQYF. In nucleotides, the CDR3 is TGCGCCAGCAGTGGTCAGGGCACAGATACGCAGTATTTT.

This clone was recorded a few times. The genes are TRBV2 and TRBJ1-2, with 7 bases matching TRBD1. The CDR3 has 12 residues. Germline V gives CDR1 SNHLY, CDR2 FYNNEI. The ends lost 6 bases at V and 7 bases at J; junction bases unmatched: 5. The CDR3 DNA is TGTGCCAGCAGGACAGGGCCGGCTGGCTACACCTTC. It specifies CASRTGPAGYTF. Using reference TRBV2 and TRBJ1-2 for the parts outside the CDR3, the full variable domain is EPEVTQTPSHQVTQMGQEVILRCVPISNHLYFYWYRQILGQKVEFLVSFYNNEISEKSEIFDDQFSVERPDGSNFTLKIRSTKLEDSAMYFCASRTGPAGYTFGSGTRLTVV.

The gene calls are TRBV20-1 and TRBJ2-5; D uncertain. In germline, CDR1 is DFQATT, CDR2 SNEGSKA (reference sequence). There are 10 residues in the CDR3. CDR3 amino acids: CMPSSGTQYF. CDR3 DNA: TGCATGCCTAGTAGTGGGACCCAGTACTTC.

V usage is TRBV9 and J usage is TRBJ2-7, with a possible D match to TRBD1 (5 bases). The V end lost 0 bases, the J end lost 1 base, and 5 bases lay between the germline ends. Germline-derived CDR1 and CDR2 are SGDLS and YYNGEE. The CDR3 extends over 13 amino acids. For the CDR3, the DNA is TGTGCCAGCAGCGTAGGACAGTCCTACGAGCAGTACTTC. Translated, it gives CASSVGQSYEQYF. The full variable domain, rest sourced from reference TRBV9 and TRBJ2-7, is DSGVTQTPKHLITATGQRVTLRCSPRSGDLSVYWYQQSLDQGLQFLIQYYNGEERAKGNILERFSAQQFPDLHSELNLSSLELGDSALYFCASSVGQSYEQYFGPGTRLTVT.

This sequence joins TRBV2 and TRBJ2-7; 11 bases fit TRBD2. Germline V CDR1 and CDR2: SNHLY, FYNNEI. There are 19 residues in the CDR3. The V segment lost 6 bases and the J segment 0 bases; nucleotides outside the gene matches: 16. The CDR3 coding sequence is TGTGCCAGCAGATTTACAGGGGTAGGAGGACTAGCGGGCTCCTACGAGCAGTACTTC. The encoded protein is CASRFTGVGGLAGSYEQYF.

J is TRBJ1-2 and V is TRBV19; 7 bases map to TRBD1. This CDR3 spans 12 amino acids. V was pared by 10 bases and J by 5 bases, with 7 bases of the junction left unmatched. Germline loops: CDR1 LNHDA, CDR2 SQIVND (reference sequence). This CDR3 is CATPDREYGYTF. Here the CDR3 DNA reads TGTGCCACCCCCGACAGGGAATATGGCTACACCTTC.

The chain is built from TRBV11-1 and TRBJ2-1; 7 bases agree with TRBD2. J was trimmed by 6 bases and V by 3 bases; bases with no gene match: 8. CDR1 and CDR2 from the germline V gene are SGHAT and FQDESV (reference sequence). The CDR3 extends over 15 amino acids. CDR3: CASSFQGLDGNEQFF. Written as DNA, the CDR3 is TGTGCCAGCAGCTTTCAAGGACTAGACGGCAATGAGCAGTTCTTC.

V is TRBV25-1 and J is TRBJ2-7; weak D call: TRBD2 (6 bases). The V gene's germline CDR1 is MGHDK and CDR2 SYGVNS. The CDR3 is 15 amino acids. V was shortened by 5 bases and J by 4 bases, with 18 bases between the two germline ends. CDR3 sequence: CASSRGSLSTYEQYF. Here the CDR3 DNA reads TGTGCCAGCAGTCGGGGGTCGCTAAGTACGTACGAGCAGTACTTC.

The CDR3 protein is CATSGGLALSLGTQYF. The CDR3, as DNA: TGTGCCACCAGCGGGGGACTAGCCCTATCTTTAGGGACCCAGTACTTC. The chain recombines TRBV15 with TRBJ2-5, with 9 bases fitting TRBD2. Trimming removed 5 bases from V and 7 bases from J; junction bases left unmatched: 14. Looked up from germline, CDR1 is LNHNV and CDR2 is YYDKDF (reference sequence). The CDR3 loop spans 16 amino acids.

This chain joins TRBV5-1 and TRBJ2-1; a possible D gene is TRBD1 (5 bases). V dropped 0 bases and J dropped 2 bases, with 12 bases sitting between them. The germline CDR1 and CDR2 sequences are SGHRS and YFSETQ. The CDR3 runs to 16 residues. The CDR3 coding sequence is TGCGCCAGCAGCTTGGGTGGGCAGGGCCCCTACAATGAGCAGTTCTTC. Residues: CASSLGGQGPYNEQFF.

The rearrangement joins TRBV4-2 to TRBJ1-1, with 8 bases lining up with TRBD1. Germline V gene lookup returns CDR1 LGHNA and CDR2 YNFKEQ. The trim removed 4 bases at V and 0 bases at J, leaving 7 bases unmatched. There are 16 residues in the CDR3. The CDR3 here is CASSLRGLGMNTEAFF. For the CDR3, the DNA is TGTGCCAGCAGCCTCAGGGGGCTTGGTATGAACACTGAAGCTTTCTTT.